This T cell receptor beta chain derives from a study of cytomegalovirus exposure and HLA in healthy donors. Overall study: Out of 170 million or so T cells, an earlier analysis found about 100 million unique TCR beta sequences in total.

The primer mix had 60 Vbeta and 13 Jbeta primers. The method was immunoSEQ multiplex PCR; TCRdb's version includes in-frame clones alone and lacks a portion of them. The sample holds under 250,000 clones; over 65% are singletons and the top ten take 1% to 1.5%. Findings and limits, study-wide: Most subjects had HLA-A and HLA-B alleles reportedly predicted accurately by TCR beta sequences.

This donor has no recorded CMV serostatus. This CDR3 is built from 12 residues. Trimming left V 5 bases short and J 11 bases short, with 12 bases between. Germline V gene data show CDR1 as MGHDK and CDR2 as SYGVNS. Regarding this clone: Antigen unknown.

This TCR came from a human donor in good health. The rearrangement uses TRBV25-1 and TRBJ1-4; D is unclear. Sequencing was performed on PBMCs. CDR3 DNA: TGTGCCAGCAGTCTTACCCCGGGTAAACTGTTTTTT. The encoded protein is CASSLTPGKLFF.